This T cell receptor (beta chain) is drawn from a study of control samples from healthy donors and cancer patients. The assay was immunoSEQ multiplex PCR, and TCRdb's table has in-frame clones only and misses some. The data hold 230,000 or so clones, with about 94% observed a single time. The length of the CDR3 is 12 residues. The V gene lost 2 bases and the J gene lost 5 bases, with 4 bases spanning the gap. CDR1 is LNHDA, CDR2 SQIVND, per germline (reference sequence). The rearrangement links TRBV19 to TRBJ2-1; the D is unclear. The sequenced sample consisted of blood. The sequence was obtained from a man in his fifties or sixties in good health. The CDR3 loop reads CASSIPNNEQFF. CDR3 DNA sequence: TGTGCCAGTAGTATACCCAACAATGAGCAGTTCTTC.